What follows is one TCR beta chain and its context. Its antigen is still unknown. These data come from a study of OX40 agonist ivuxolimab in advanced cancers. Across the study: The diagnoses of dose-escalation patients were hepatocellular carcinoma, melanoma, renal cell or head and neck cancer. The eligibility criteria allowed prior anti-PD-1, anti-PD-L1 or anti-CTLA-4 therapy, and around 40% had some. Study-wide results and limits: Certain nonresponders likewise exhibited a low normalized T-cell clonal expansion.

The protocol was immunoSEQ multiplex PCR, while the TCRdb copy is restricted to in-frame clones and leaves out a portion. The data hold about 94,000 clones, with more than 75% observed a single time. Trimming cost V 0 bases and J 0 bases, with 14 bases left between them. The CDR3 length is 17 residues. Germline V gene lookup returns CDR1 KGHSH and CDR2 LQKENI. Exclusion applied to patients with autoimmune disease history or systemic immunosuppression. The material sequenced was CD4+ or CD8+ T cells sorted from blood, taken in a trial of the OX40 agonist ivuxolimab. This clonotype was sampled from an adult with an advanced solid tumor such as melanoma, head and neck, liver or kidney cancer. The J gene is TRBJ1-2, the V gene TRBV18; D call uncertain. The CDR3 DNA follows: TGTGCCAGCTCACCACCCTGGACGGACCGAGCTAACTATGGCTACACCTTC. Its protein product is CASSPPWTDRANYGYTF.